This T cell receptor beta chain was captured by sequencing in a study of patients and donors after allogeneic stem cell transplantation. TCRdb independently ran MiXCR on the RT-PCR reads; one entry per CDR3 protein. The data contain some 960,000 distinct CDR3 sequences, under 20% of them singletons. Of note for this clonotype: A read error is possible here, since a much larger clone lies one base away.

The CDR3 length is 15 residues. The germline V gene encodes CDR1 MDHEN and CDR2 SYDVKM. The genes are TRBV28 and TRBJ2-3; perhaps TRBD2 as D (6 bases). This receptor was taken from a human donor who was either an allogeneic HSCT recipient or a stem cell or donor lymphocyte infusion donor (not recorded which). It is not recorded whose cells these are; they may come from a transplant donor. The sequencing sample was made of blood, either unsorted or a sorted T cell fraction (not recorded which). The CDR3 DNA is TGTGCCAACAGTTTTTCGGGGACTAGCACAGATACGCAGTATTTT. It is translated as CANSFSGTSTDTQYF.